This T cell receptor (beta chain) was recovered during a study of cytomegalovirus exposure and HLA in healthy donors. Study-level information: Of the donors genotyped, about 390 in all, less than 90% fell in the Caucasian-associated ancestry cluster.

The V and J ends lost 0 bases and 4 bases respectively, with 12 bases between them. There are 16 residues in the CDR3. Germline loops: CDR1 MRHNA, CDR2 SNTAGT. PCR primers comprised 60 Vbeta and 13 Jbeta primers. Only in-frame clones appear in the TCRdb table, and some are missing; sequencing was by immunoSEQ multiplex PCR. The data hold roughly 110,000 clones, with 55% to 85% observed a single time. This chain uses TRBV6-4 with TRBJ2-2; the D gene is possibly TRBD2 (7 bases). Sequences were obtained from PBMCs. This receptor was identified in a man aged 25 to 45 in good health and CMV-seronegative. This CDR3 is CASSDSWGGGTGELFF. CDR3 bases: TGTGCCAGCAGTGACTCCTGGGGGGGCGGCACCGGGGAGCTGTTTTTT.